A single sample is the source of the 2 T cell receptor beta chains below, sequenced in a study of blood T cell repertoires in COVID-19. Libraries were prepared by immunoSEQ multiplex PCR; TCRdb keeps only in-frame clonotypes and omits some of them. Of 200,000 to 250,000 clones detected, about 91% appear once; the ten largest clones hold under 15%. The specimen was PBMCs or T cells enriched from blood (not recorded which). The receptors stem from a woman aged 50 to 60 with acute COVID-19.

The chain carries TRBV7-9 and TRBJ1-1; D gene ambiguous. V lost 0 bases and J 2 bases, leaving 7 bases between the germline ends. This CDR3 contains 14 residues. Germline assignment: CDR1 SEHNR and CDR2 FQNEAQ (reference sequence). The CDR3 loop is CASSLAGANTEAFF. CDR3 sequence (DNA): TGTGCCAGCAGCTTAGCGGGAGCAAACACTGAAGCTTTCTTT. The entire variable domain, with the rest obtained from reference TRBV7-9 and TRBJ1-1, is as follows: DTGVSQNPRHKITKRGQNVTFRCDPISEHNRLYWYRQTLGQGPEFLTYFQNEAQLEKSRLLSDRFSAERPKGSFSTLEIQRTEQGDSAMYLCASSLAGANTEAFFGQGTRLTVV.

The rearrangement joins TRBV6-2 or TRBV6-3 to TRBJ1-2; no firm D call. This CDR3 is built from 13 residues. Germline V gives CDR1 MNHEY, CDR2 SVGEGT. Deletions cut 4 bases from V and 7 bases from J, with 13 bases between. CDR3 nucleotide sequence: TGTGCCAGCAGTTCCCCCCTGTTGAGTGGCTACACCTTC. Its translation: CASSSPLLSGYTF.